The source of this T cell receptor beta chain is a study of blood T cell repertoires in COVID-19. The overall study: Donors in the United States, Italy and Spain gave samples during acute or convalescent COVID-19. T cells, B-cell-depleted T cells, or PBMCs supplied cDNA or gDNA.

The CDR3 has 14 amino acids. The germline gives CDR1 MNHEY, CDR2 SVGAGI. V gave up 5 bases and J gave up 0 bases; unmatched junction bases: 3. Authors' methods: Estimates of nucleated cell counts were drawn from the amplification of reference gene primers. Data came from immunoSEQ multiplex PCR; TCRdb stores just in-frame clones and leaves some out. Clonal size and the V and J genes are those of that table, whereas D and trimming came from the DNA. Among about 50,000 clones listed, around 83% were seen once. This TCR was recovered from a woman over 75 with acute or convalescent COVID-19. The rearrangement links TRBV6-5 to TRBJ1-2, with 7 positions matching TRBD1. Sequencing was done on a sample of peripheral blood. This CDR3 is CASSRDSSNYGYTF. The DNA of the CDR3 is TGTGCCAGCAGTCGGGACAGTTCTAACTATGGCTACACCTTC.